This T cell receptor beta chain was retrieved from a study of neoadjuvant anti-PD-1 for oral cavity cancer. The ends were cut back, 7 bases at V and 1 base at J, with 20 bases in the middle. The CDR3 consists of 17 residues. The germline V gene has CDR1 MNHEY and CDR2 SMNVEV (reference sequence). Note on this clone: Its matching antigen is unknown.

TCRdb's table, derived via immunoSEQ multiplex PCR, lists solely in-frame clones and lacks some. The sample records around 6,100 clones, just under 60% being singletons. Study-level points and caveats: Pretreatment Treg/Th17 ratio correlated inversely with post-treatment tumor clonality. TCR analyses covered only three patients per response group. Greater tumor shrinkage accompanied bigger post-treatment sizes of preexisting clones.

This TCR was sampled from a person aged 40 to 85 with oral cavity squamous cell carcinoma. The specimen was tumor tissue, collected before nivolumab (anti-PD-1) treatment. The V gene is TRBV27, the J gene TRBJ1-5; D unresolved. This CDR3 reads CASKFSGDLWSNQPQHF. The CDR3 region has the DNA TGTGCCAGCAAATTTTCAGGCGACCTATGGAGCAATCAGCCCCAGCATTTT.